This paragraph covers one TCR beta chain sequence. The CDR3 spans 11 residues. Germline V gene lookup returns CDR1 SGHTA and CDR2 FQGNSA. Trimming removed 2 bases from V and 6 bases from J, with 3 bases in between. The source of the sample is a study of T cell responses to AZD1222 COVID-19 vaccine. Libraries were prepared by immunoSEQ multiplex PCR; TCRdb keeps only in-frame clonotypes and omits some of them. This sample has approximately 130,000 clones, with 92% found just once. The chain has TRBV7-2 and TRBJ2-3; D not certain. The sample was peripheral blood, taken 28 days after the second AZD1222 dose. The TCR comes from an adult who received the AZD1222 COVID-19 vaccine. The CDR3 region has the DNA TGTGCCAGCAGCTTAAAGGATACGCAGTATTTT. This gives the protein CASSLKDTQYF.